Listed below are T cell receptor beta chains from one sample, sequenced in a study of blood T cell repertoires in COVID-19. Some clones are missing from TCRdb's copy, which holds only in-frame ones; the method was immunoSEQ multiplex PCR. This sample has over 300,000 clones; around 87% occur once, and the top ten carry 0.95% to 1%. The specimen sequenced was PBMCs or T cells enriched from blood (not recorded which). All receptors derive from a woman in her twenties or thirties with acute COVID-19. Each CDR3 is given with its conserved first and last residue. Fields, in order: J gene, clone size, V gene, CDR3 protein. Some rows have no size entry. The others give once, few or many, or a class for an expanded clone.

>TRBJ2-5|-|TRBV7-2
CASSPRTGEETQYF
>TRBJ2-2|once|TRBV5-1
CASSLGGQANTGELFF
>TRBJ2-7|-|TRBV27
CASSSTDKLIIYEQYF
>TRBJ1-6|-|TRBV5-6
CASSLVEGASSYNSPLHF
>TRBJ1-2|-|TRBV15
CASSSGQGRAGYTF
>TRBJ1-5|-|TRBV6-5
CASSYINTFQPQHF
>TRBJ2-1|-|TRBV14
CASSPGRTGSYNEQFF
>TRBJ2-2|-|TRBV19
CASNLGGTGMTGELFF
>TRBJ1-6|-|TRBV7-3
CASSLRDRNSPLHF
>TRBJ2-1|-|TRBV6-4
CASSDAASGGPEEQFF
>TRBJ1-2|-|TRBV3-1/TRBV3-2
CASSQEVAGLGGYTF
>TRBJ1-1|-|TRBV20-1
CSASQGALVVTEAFF
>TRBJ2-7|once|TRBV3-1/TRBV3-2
CASSQRPGLAPNYEQYF
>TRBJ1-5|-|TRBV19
CASSSGWDQPQHF
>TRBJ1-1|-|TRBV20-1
CSARGETEAFF
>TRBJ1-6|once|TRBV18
CASSPLTDGNSPLHF
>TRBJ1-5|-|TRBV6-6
CASSYATGESNQPQHF
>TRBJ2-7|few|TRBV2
CASSATSGEGEQYF
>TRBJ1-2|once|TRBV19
CASSIPGAYYGYTF
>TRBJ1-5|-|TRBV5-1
CASSYDRAIQPQHF
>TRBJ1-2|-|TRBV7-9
CASSKNQGKGGINYGYTF
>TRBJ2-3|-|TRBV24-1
CATSDLAGGRPDTQYF
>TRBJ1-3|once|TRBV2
CASTWGDSGNTIYF
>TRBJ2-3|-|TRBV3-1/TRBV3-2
CASSPTGRSDTQYF
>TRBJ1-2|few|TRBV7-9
CASSLAQTNYGYTF
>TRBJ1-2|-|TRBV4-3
CASSRAEDRGGYTF
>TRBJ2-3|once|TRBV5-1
CASSIGLDTDTQYF
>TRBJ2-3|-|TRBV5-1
CASSLGTPTDTQYF
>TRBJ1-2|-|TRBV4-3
CASSYGTGSGYTF
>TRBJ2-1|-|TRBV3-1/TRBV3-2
CASSQIRTSAYNEQFF
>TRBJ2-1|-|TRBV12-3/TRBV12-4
CASSFGGGNEQFF
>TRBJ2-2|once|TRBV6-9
CASSYARGGTGELFF
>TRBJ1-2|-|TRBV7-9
CASSLRQGKGYGYTF
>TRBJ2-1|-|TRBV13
CASRLQGAPYNEQFF
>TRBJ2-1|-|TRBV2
CASSRETGTSENEQFF
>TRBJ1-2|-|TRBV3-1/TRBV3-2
CASSQDLFWHGYTF
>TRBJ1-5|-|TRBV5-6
CASSSTDRDHQPQHF
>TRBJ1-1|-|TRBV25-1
CASSEYKLGQIEAFF
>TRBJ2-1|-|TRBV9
CASSPNRDRGSNEQFF
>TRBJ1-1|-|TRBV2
CASNRGLEAFF
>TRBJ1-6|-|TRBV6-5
CASSSRTPGNNSPLHF
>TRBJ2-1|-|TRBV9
CASSAGVVGVEQFF
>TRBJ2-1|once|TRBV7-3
CASSLKAGLGSDEQFF
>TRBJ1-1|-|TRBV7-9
CASSSVAGNTEAFF
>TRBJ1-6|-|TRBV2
CAGTRQGNSPLHF
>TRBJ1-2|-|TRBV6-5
CASSYSGSSNYGYTF
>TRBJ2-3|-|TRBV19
CASSIGNRGGTDTQYF
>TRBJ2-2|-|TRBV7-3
CASSKDSPGELFF
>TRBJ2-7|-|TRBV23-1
CASLPRGGYEQYF
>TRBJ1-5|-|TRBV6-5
CASEKGVLYQPQHF
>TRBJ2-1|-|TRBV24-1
CATSDRSEGNEQFF
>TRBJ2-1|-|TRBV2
CASSRESYNEQFF